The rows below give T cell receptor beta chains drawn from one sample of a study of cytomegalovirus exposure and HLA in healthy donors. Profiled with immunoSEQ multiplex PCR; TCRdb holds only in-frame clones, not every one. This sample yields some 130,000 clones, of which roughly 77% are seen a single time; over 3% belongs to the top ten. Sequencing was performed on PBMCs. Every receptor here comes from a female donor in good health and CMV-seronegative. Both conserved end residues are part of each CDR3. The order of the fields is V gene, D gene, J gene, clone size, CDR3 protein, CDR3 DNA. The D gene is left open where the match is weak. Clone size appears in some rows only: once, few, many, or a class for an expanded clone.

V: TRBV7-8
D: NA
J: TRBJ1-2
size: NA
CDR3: CASSFVQGRTNYGYTF
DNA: TGTGCCAGCAGCTTTGTGCAGGGCCGGACTAACTATGGCTACACCTTC

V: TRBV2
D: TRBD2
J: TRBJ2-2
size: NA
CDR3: CASTTGGFPGELFF
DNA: TGTGCCAGCACCACCGGGGGGTTCCCCGGGGAGCTGTTTTTT

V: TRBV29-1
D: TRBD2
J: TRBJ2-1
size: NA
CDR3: CSVRIAGETLEQFF
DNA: TGCAGCGTTAGAATAGCGGGAGAGACGTTGGAGCAGTTCTTC

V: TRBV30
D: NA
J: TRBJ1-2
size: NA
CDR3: CAWGREGYTF
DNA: TGTGCCTGGGGTAGGGAGGGCTACACCTTC

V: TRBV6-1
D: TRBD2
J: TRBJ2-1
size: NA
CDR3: CASSPGTSISDEQFF
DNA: TGTGCCAGCAGTCCCGGGACTAGTATCTCCGATGAGCAGTTCTTC

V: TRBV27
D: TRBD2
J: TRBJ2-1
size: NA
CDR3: CASRGTSGRFNEQFF
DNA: TGTGCCAGCAGGGGGACTAGCGGGAGGTTCAATGAGCAGTTCTTC

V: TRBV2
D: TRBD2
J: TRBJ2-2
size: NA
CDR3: CASSGASGGAGELFF
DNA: TGTGCCAGCAGTGGCGCTAGCGGGGGGGCCGGGGAGCTGTTTTTT

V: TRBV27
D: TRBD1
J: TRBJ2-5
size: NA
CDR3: CASSPFLGQGGETQYF
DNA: TGTGCCAGCAGCCCCTTCTTGGGACAGGGAGGAGAGACCCAGTACTTC

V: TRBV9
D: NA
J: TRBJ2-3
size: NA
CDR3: CASGQGVDTQYF
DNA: TGTGCCAGCGGCCAGGGTGTAGATACGCAGTATTTT

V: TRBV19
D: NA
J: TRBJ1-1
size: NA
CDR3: CASSISEVNTEAFF
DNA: TGTGCCAGTAGTATTTCAGAGGTGAACACTGAAGCTTTCTTT

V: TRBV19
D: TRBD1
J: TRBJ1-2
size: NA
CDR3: CASSTRLGQGWGYTF
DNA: TGTGCCAGTAGTACCCGCCTGGGACAGGGGTGGGGCTACACCTTC

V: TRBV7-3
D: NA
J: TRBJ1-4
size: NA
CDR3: CASSNQGRWDEKLFF
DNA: TGTGCCAGCAGCAACCAGGGGAGATGGGATGAAAAACTGTTTTTT

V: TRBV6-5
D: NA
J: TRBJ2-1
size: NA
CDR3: CASNRKGVIDEQFF
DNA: TGTGCCAGCAATCGGAAAGGGGTCATCGATGAGCAGTTCTTC

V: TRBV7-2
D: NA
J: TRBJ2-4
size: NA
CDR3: CASSARQYLAKNIQYF
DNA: TGTGCCAGCAGCGCCAGACAGTACCTAGCCAAAAACATTCAGTACTTC

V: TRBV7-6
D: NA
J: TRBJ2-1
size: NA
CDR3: CASSLGGRFEQFF
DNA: TGTGCCAGCAGCCTAGGAGGGCGGTTTGAGCAGTTCTTC

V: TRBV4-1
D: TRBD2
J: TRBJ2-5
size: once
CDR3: CASSLLGLAGEFAQETQYF
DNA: TGCGCCAGCAGCCTTCTGGGACTAGCGGGAGAGTTTGCCCAAGAGACCCAGTACTTC

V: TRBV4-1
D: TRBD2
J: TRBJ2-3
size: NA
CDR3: CASSQGEAGGRPSTDTQYF
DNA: TGCGCCAGCAGCCAAGGGGAAGCGGGAGGGCGTCCGAGCACAGATACGCAGTATTTT

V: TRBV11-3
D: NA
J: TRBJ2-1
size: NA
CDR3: CASSLTTSYNEQFF
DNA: TGTGCCAGCAGCTTGACTACTTCCTACAATGAGCAGTTCTTC

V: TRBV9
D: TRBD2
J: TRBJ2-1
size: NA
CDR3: CASSVSTGGRTKRGNNEQFF
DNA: TGTGCCAGCAGCGTCTCAACGGGGGGGCGGACTAAGCGGGGGAACAATGAGCAGTTCTTC

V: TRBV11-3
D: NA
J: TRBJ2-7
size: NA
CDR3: CASSLYPRGSYEQYF
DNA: TGTGCCAGCAGCTTATACCCCCGCGGGTCCTACGAGCAGTACTTC

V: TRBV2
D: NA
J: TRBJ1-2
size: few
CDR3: CATYESGHYGYTF
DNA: TGTGCCACCTACGAATCAGGGCACTATGGCTACACCTTC

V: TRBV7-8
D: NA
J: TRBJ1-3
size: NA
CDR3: CASSQTFSGNTIYF
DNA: TGTGCCAGCAGCCAGACATTTTCTGGAAACACCATATATTTT

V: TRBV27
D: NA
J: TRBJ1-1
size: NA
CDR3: CASSFNRRNTEAFF
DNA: TGTGCCAGCAGTTTCAACAGGCGTAACACTGAAGCTTTCTTT

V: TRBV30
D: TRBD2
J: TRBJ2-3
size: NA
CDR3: CAWSVHAGGSDTQYF
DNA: TGTGCCTGGAGTGTACATGCGGGAGGGTCAGATACGCAGTATTTT

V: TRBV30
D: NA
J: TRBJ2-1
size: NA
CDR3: CAWRGRGPNEQFF
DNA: TGTGCCTGGAGGGGCAGGGGCCCCAATGAGCAGTTCTTC

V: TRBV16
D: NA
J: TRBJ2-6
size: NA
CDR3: CASSQRGINSGANVLTF
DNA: TGTGCCAGCAGCCAACGAGGGATCAACTCTGGGGCCAACGTCCTGACTTTC

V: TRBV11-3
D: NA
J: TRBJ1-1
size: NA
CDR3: CASRLSREEAFF
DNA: TGTGCCAGCAGATTAAGTAGGGAGGAAGCTTTCTTT

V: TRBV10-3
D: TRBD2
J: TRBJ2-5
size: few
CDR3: CAISGDGSGSKETQYF
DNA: TGTGCCATCAGTGGTGATGGTAGCGGGAGTAAGGAGACCCAGTACTTC

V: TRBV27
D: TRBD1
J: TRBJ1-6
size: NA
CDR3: CATRQGNNSPLHF
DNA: TGTGCCACCCGACAGGGGAATAATTCACCCCTCCACTTT

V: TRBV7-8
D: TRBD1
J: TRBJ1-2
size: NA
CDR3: CASSLDRANYGYTF
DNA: TGTGCCAGCAGCCTCGACAGGGCGAACTATGGCTACACCTTC

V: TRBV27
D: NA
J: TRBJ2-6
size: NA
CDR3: CASSLSPPGANVLTF
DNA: TGTGCCAGCAGTTTATCCCCTCCCGGGGCCAACGTCCTGACTTTC

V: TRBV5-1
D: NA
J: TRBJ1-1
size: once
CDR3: CASSLREGMNTEAFF
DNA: TGCGCCAGCAGCTTGAGAGAGGGCATGAACACTGAAGCTTTCTTT

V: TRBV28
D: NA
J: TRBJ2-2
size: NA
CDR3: CATTLSSGELFF
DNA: TGTGCCACCACACTAAGTTCCGGGGAGCTGTTTTTT

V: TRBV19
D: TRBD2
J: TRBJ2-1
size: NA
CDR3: CASSIGPLAGAYNEQFF
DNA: TGTGCCAGTAGTATAGGCCCACTAGCGGGAGCCTACAATGAGCAGTTCTTC

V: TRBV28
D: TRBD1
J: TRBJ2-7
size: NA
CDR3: CASSLSRQGIYSYEQYF
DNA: TGTGCCAGCAGTCTTAGCAGACAGGGAATCTATTCGTACGAGCAGTACTTC

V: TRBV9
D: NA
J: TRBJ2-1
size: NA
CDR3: CASTQGFAGVDEQFF
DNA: TGTGCCAGCACCCAGGGGTTTGCGGGGGTGGATGAGCAGTTCTTC

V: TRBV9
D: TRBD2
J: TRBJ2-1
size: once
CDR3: CASSVASLAGYNEQFF
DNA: TGTGCCAGCAGCGTAGCTTCACTAGCGGGATACAATGAGCAGTTCTTC

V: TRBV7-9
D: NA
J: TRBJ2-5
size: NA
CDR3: CASSLGGVQETQYF
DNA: TGTGCCAGCAGCTTAGGCGGAGTCCAAGAGACCCAGTACTTC

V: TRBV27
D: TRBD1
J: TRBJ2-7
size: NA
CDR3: CASSRGTGGEQYF
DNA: TGTGCCAGCAGTCGAGGGACAGGGGGCGAGCAGTACTTC

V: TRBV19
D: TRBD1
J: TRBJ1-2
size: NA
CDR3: CASSMGQGELSF
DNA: TGTGCCAGTAGTATGGGGCAGGGGGAACTGTCCTTC

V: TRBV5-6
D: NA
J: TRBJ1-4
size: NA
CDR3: CASSLAGFTNEKLFF
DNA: TGTGCCAGCAGCTTGGCAGGTTTCACTAATGAAAAACTGTTTTTT

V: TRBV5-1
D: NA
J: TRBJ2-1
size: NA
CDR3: CASSLAGPHGNEQFF
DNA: TGCGCCAGCAGCTTGGCTGGGCCACATGGCAATGAGCAGTTCTTC

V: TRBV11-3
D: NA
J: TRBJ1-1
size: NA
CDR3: CASSLELRTAFF
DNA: TGTGCCAGCAGCTTAGAGTTGAGAACAGCTTTCTTT

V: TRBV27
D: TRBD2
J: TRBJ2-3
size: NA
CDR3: CASSPHPGRGIADTQYF
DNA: TGTGCCAGCAGTCCCCACCCGGGGCGGGGGATAGCAGATACGCAGTATTTT

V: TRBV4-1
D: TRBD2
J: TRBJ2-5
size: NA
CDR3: CASSQRLANQETQYF
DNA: TGCGCCAGCAGCCAACGACTAGCGAACCAAGAGACCCAGTACTTC

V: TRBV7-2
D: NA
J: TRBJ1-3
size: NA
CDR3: CASSQFRDVGNTIYF
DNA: TGTGCCAGCAGCCAATTCAGGGATGTTGGAAACACCATATATTTT

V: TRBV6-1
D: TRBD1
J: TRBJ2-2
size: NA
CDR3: CASSGQGDTGELFF
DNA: TGTGCCAGCAGTGGACAGGGTGACACCGGGGAGCTGTTTTTT

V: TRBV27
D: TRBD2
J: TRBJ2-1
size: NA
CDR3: CASTTTRLAGVSEQFF
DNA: TGTGCCAGCACTACCACGAGACTAGCGGGAGTTAGTGAGCAGTTCTTC

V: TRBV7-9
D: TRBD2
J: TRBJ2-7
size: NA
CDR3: CASSLETSGGSYEQYF
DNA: TGTGCCAGCAGCTTAGAAACTAGCGGGGGCTCCTACGAGCAGTACTTC